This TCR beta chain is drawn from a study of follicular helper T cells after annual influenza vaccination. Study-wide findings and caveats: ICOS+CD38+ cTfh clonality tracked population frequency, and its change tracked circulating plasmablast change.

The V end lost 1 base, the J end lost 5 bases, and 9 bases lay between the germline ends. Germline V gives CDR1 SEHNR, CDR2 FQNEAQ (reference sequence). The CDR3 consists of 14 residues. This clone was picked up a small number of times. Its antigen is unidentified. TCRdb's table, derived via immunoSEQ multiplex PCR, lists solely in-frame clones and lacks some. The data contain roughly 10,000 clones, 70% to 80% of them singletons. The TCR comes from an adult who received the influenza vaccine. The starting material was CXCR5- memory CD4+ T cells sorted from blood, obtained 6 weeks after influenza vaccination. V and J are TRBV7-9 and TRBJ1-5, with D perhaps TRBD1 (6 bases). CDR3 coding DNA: TGTGCCAGCAGCTTAGAGGGGGGGGATCAGCCCCAGCATTTT. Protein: CASSLEGGDQPQHF.